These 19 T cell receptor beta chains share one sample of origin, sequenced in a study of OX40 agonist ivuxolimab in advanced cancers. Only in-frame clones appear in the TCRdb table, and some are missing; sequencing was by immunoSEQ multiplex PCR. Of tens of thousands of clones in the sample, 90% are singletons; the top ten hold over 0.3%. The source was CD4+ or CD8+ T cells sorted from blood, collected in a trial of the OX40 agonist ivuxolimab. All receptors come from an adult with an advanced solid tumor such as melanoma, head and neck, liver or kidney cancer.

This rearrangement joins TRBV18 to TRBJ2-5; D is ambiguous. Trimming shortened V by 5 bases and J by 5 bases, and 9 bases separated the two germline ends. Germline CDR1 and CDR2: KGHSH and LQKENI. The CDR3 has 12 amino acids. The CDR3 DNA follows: TGTGCCAGCTCAGCGAAGGGCGAGACCCAGTACTTC. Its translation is CASSAKGETQYF.

The CDR3 DNA is TGTGCCAGCAGCCCGGCGAGGGGGGGCGCGGAGACCCAGTACTTC. Amino acids: CASSPARGGAETQYF. V gene TRBV7-7 combines with J gene TRBJ2-5, with D possibly TRBD2 on 7 matching bases. The V gene's germline CDR1 is SSHAT and CDR2 FNYEAQ (reference sequence). This CDR3 contains 15 residues. Trimming stripped 5 bases from V and 5 bases from J, with 18 bases between.

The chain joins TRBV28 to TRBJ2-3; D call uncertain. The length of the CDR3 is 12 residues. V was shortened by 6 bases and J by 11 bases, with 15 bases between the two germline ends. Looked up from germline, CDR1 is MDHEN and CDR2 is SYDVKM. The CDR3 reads CASSPFGNMQYF. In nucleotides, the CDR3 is TGTGCCAGCAGCCCCTTCGGAAATATGCAGTATTTT.

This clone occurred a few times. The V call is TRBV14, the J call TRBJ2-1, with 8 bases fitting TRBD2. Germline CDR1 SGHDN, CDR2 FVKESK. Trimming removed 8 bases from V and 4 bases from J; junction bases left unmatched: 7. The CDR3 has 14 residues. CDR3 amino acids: CASRREAGYNEQFF. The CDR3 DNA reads TGTGCCAGCCGGCGGGAGGCCGGGTACAATGAGCAGTTCTTC. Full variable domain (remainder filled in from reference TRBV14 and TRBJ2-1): EAGVTQFPSHSVIEKGQTVTLRCDPISGHDNLYWYRRVMGKEIKFLLHFVKESKQDESGMPNNRFLAERTGGTYSTLKVQPAELEDSGVYFCASRREAGYNEQFFGPGTRLTVL.

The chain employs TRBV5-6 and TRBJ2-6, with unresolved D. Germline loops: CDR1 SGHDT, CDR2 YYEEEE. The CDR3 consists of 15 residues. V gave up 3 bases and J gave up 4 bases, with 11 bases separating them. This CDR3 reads CASSSGLYGANVLTF. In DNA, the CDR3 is TGTGCCAGCAGCTCCGGGCTCTACGGGGCCAACGTCCTGACTTTC. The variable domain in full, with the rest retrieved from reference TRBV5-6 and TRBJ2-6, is DAGVTQSPTHLIKTRGQQVTLRCSPKSGHDTVSWYQQALGQGPQFIFQYYEEEERQRGNFPDRFSGHQFPNYSSELNVNALLLGDSALYLCASSSGLYGANVLTFGAGSRLTVL.

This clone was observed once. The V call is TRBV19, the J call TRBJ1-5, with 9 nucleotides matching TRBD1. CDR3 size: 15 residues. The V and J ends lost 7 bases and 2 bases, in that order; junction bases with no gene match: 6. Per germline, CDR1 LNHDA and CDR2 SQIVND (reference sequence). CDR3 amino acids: CASKWDRVGNQPQHF. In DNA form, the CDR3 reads TGTGCCAGTAAGTGGGACAGGGTAGGCAATCAGCCCCAGCATTTT. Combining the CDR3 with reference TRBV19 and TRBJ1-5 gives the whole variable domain DGGITQSPKYLFRKEGQNVTLSCEQNLNHDAMYWYRQDPGQGLRLIYYSQIVNDFQKGDIAEGYSVSREKKESFPLTVTSAQKNPTAFYLCASKWDRVGNQPQHFGDGTRLSIL.

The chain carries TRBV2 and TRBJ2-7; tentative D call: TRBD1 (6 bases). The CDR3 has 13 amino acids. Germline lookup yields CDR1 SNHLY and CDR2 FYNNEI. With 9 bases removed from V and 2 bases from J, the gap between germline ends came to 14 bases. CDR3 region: CASRGTTTYEQYF. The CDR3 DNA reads TGTGCCAGTAGAGGGACAACAACCTACGAGCAGTACTTC.

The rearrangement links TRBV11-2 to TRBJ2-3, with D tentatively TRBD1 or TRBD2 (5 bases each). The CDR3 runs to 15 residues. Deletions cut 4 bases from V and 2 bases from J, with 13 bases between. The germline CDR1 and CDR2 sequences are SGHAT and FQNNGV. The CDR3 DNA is TGTGCCAGCAGCTCCCGGGACGTACTCACAGATACGCAGTATTTT. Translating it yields CASSSRDVLTDTQYF.

In DNA form, the CDR3 reads TGTGCCAGCAGCCGGAACTCGGGGCCCGAAAAACTGTTTTTT. Translation: CASSRNSGPEKLFF. J is TRBJ1-4 and V is TRBV9; weak D call: TRBD1 (5 bases). V was pared by 4 bases and J by 8 bases, with 15 bases between. The CDR3 sequence is 14 residues long. The V gene's germline CDR1 is SGDLS and CDR2 YYNGEE. Looking up the rest from reference TRBV9 and TRBJ1-4 gives the full variable domain: DSGVTQTPKHLITATGQRVTLRCSPRSGDLSVYWYQQSLDQGLQFLIQYYNGEERAKGNILERFSAQQFPDLHSELNLSSLELGDSALYFCASSRNSGPEKLFFGSGTQLSVL.

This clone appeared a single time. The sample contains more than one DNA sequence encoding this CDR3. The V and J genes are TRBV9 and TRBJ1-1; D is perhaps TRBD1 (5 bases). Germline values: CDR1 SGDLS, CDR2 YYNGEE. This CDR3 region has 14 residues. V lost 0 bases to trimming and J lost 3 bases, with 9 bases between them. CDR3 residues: CASSVGQGDTEAFF. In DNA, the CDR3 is TGTGCCAGCAGCGTAGGGCAGGGAGACACTGAAGCTTTCTTT.

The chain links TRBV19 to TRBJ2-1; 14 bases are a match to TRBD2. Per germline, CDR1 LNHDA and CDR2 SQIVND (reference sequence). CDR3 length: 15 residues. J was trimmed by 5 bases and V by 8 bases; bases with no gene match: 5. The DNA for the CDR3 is TGTGCCAGTCTGAGACTAGCGGGAGGGGACAATGAGCAGTTCTTC. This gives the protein CASLRLAGGDNEQFF. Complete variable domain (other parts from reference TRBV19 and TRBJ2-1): DGGITQSPKYLFRKEGQNVTLSCEQNLNHDAMYWYRQDPGQGLRLIYYSQIVNDFQKGDIAEGYSVSREKKESFPLTVTSAQKNPTAFYLCASLRLAGGDNEQFFGPGTRLTVL.

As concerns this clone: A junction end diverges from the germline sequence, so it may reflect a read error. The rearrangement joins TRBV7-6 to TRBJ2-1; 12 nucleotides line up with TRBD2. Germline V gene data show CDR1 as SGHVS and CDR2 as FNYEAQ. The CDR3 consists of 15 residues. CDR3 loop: CASSLMPASGGGPVF. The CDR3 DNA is TGTGCCAGCAGCTTAATGCCGGCTAGCGGGGGGGGTCCAGTCTTC.

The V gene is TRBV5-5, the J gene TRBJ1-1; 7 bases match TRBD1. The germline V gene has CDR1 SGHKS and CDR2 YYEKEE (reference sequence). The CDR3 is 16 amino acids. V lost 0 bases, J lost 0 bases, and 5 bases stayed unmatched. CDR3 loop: CASSLVAGTVNTEAFF. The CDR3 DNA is TGTGCCAGCAGCTTGGTGGCCGGGACAGTGAACACTGAAGCTTTCTTT.

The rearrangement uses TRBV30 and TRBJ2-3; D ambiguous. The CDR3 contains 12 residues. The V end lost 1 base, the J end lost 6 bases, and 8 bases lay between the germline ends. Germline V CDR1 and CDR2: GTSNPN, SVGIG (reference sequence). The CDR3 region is CAWSGLVDTQYF. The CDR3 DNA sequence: TGTGCCTGGAGTGGTCTAGTGGATACGCAGTATTTT.

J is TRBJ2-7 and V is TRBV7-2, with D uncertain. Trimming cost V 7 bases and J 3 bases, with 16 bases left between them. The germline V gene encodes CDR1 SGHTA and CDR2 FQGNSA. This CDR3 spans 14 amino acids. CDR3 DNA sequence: TGTGCCAGCACCACGGCAACAGCACTCTACGAGCAGTACTTC. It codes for CASTTATALYEQYF.

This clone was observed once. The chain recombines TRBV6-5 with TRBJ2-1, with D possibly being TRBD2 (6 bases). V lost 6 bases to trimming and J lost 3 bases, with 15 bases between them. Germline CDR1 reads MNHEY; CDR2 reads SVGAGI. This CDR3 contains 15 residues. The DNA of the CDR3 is TGTGCCAGCAGGGAAATAACTAGCAGCTACAATGAGCAGTTCTTC. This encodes CASREITSSYNEQFF.

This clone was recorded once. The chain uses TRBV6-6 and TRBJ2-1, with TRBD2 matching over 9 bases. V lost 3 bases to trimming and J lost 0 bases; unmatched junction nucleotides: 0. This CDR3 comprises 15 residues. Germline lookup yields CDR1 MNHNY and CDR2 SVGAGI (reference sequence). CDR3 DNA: TGTGCCAGCAGTTATAGCGGGAGCTCCTACAATGAGCAGTTCTTC. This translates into CASSYSGSSYNEQFF.

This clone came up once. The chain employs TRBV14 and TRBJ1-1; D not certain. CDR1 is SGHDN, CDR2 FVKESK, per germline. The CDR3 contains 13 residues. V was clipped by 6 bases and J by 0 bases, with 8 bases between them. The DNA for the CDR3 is TGTGCCAGCAGGGGTGCTATGAACACTGAAGCTTTCTTT. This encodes CASRGAMNTEAFF.

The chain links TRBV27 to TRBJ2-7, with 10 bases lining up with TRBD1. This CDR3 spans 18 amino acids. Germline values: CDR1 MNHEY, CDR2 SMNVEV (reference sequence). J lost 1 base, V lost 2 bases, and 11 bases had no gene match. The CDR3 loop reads CASSLKGTGADYSYEQYF. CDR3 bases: TGTGCCAGCAGTTTAAAAGGGACAGGGGCTGATTATTCCTACGAGCAGTACTTC.